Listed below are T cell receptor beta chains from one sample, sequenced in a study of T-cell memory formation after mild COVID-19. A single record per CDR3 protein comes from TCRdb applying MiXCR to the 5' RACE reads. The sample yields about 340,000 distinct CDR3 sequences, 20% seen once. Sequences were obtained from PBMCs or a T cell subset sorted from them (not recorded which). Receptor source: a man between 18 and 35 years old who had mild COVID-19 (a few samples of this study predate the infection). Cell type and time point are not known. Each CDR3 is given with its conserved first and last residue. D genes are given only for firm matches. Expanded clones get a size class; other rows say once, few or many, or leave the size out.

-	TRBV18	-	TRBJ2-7	TGTGCCAGCTCACCCGGACACGGACCATCCTACGAGCAGTACTTC	CASSPGHGPSYEQYF
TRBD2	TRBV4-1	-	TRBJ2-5	TGCGCCAGCAGCCAATCCCGGGACTATGCTTCAGGGGAGACCCAGTACTTC	CASSQSRDYASGETQYF
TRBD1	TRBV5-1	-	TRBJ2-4	TGCGCCAGCAGCTTGGACAGGGGTGACATTCAGTACTTC	CASSLDRGDIQYF
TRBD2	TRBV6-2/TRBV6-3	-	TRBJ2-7	TGTGCCAGCGGACCAGTCATGGGACTAGCGGCCTACGAGCAGTACTTC	CASGPVMGLAAYEQYF
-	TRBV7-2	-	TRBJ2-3	TGTGCCAGCAGCTTAGGACTCCCCCGGGTAGCTACGCAGTATTTT	CASSLGLPRVATQYF
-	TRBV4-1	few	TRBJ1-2	TGCGCCAGCAGCCAAGCATGGGGATTTCGGGGCTACACCTTC	CASSQAWGFRGYTF
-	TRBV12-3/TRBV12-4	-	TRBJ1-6	TGTGCCAGCAGCACGCGCCAACGGAATTCACCCCTCCACTTT	CASSTRQRNSPLHF
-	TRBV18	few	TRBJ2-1	TGTGCCAGCTCACCACCTCACGGGGGAACCTACAATGAGCAGTTCTTC	CASSPPHGGTYNEQFF
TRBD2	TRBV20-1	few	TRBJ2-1	TGCAGTGCTAGTGTAGCGGGGGGCTACTACAATGAGCAGTTCTTC	CSASVAGGYYNEQFF
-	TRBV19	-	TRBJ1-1	TGTGCCAGTAGTACCGGACAACCCTACATCATGAACACTGAAGCTTTCTTT	CASSTGQPYIMNTEAFF
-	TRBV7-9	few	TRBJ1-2	TGTGCCAGCAGCTTAGTTGGCGGAAACTATGGCTACACCTTC	CASSLVGGNYGYTF
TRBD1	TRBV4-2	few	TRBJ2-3	TGTGCCAGCAGCCAGAGACCGGGACAGTTCATAGATACGCAGTATTTT	CASSQRPGQFIDTQYF
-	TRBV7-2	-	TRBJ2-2	TGTGCCAGCAGCTTAGGGGGTGGCCGACAGCGATACACCGGGGAGCTGTTTTTT	CASSLGGGRQRYTGELFF
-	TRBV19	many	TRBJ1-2	TGTGCCAGTAGCACGACAGGCTTCGGCGCCTATGGCTACACCTTC	CASSTTGFGAYGYTF
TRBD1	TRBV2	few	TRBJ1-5	TGTGCCAGCAGACCCGGGACAGGGGTTCAGCCCCAGCATTTT	CASRPGTGVQPQHF
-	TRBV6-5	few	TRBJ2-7	TGTGCCAGCAGTTATGACACAGCCTACGAGCAGTACTTC	CASSYDTAYEQYF
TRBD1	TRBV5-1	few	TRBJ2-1	TGCGCCAGCAGCGCCGAACCGGGACAGATCTACAATGAGCAGTTCTTC	CASSAEPGQIYNEQFF
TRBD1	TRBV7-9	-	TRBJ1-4	TGTGCCAGCAGCCCGGGGCAGGGGGAGGAAAAACTGTTTTTT	CASSPGQGEEKLFF
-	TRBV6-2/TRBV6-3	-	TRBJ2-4	TGTGCCAGCAGTTACGCCATAGTAGCCAAAAACATTCAGTACTTC	CASSYAIVAKNIQYF
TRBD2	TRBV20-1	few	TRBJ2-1	TGCAGTGCCCCGGGGGGGAGCTATTCCTACAATGAGCAGTTCTTC	CSAPGGSYSYNEQFF
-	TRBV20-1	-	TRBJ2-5	TGCAGTGCTAGAGTTCAAAGGGGGGCCCAAGAGACCCAGTACTTC	CSARVQRGAQETQYF
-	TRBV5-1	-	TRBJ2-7	TGCGCCAGCAGCTTGGTTGGGGGCGAGCAGTACTTC	CASSLVGGEQYF
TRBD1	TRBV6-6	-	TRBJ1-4	TGTGCCAGCAGTTGGGACAGGGGTGAAAAACTGTTTTTT	CASSWDRGEKLFF
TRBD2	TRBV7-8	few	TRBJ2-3	TGTGCCAGCAGCTTATACCCGGCGGGGGGGCTTTTTAGCACAGATACGCAGTATTTT	CASSLYPAGGLFSTDTQYF
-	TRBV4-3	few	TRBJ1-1	TGCGCCAGCAGCCAAACGGTTAGGGGTTTCGCCCCCTACGAAAACACTGAAGCTTTCTTT	CASSQTVRGFAPYENTEAFF
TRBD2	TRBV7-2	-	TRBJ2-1	TGTGCCAGCAGCTCTCCGGGACTAGCGGGGGGAGGGTTCTTC	CASSSPGLAGGGFF
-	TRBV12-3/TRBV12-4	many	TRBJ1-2	TGTGCCAGCAGTTTGCGGAGGGGCTATGGCTACACCTTC	CASSLRRGYGYTF
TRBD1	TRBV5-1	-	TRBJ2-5	TGCGCCAGCAGCCCCTTAGGACAGGGGACAATTCAAGAGACCCAGTACTTC	CASSPLGQGTIQETQYF
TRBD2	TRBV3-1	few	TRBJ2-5	TGTGCCAGCAGCCAATCCGTACTAGCGGGGGGAGAGACCCAGTACTTC	CASSQSVLAGGETQYF